These T cell receptor beta chains were read from a single sample in a study of T cells in Graves' hyperthyroidism and ophthalmopathy. One entry per CDR3 protein results from TCRdb running MiXCR on the multiplex PCR reads. The sample has about 500,000 distinct CDR3 sequences; more than 15% are singletons. The sample comprised blood. Receptors were obtained from a woman between 18 and 30 years old with Graves' ophthalmopathy. CDR3s include the opening cysteine and the closing phenylalanine or tryptophan. The order of the fields is J gene, clone size, D gene, V gene, CDR3 protein. The D gene is left open where the match is weak. Clone size is stated in some rows and not others, as once, few, many or a class when expanded.

J gene: TRBJ1-1; clone size: many; D gene: NA; V gene: TRBV5-1; CDR3 protein: CASSLAPTNTEAFF
J gene: TRBJ2-1; clone size: few; D gene: TRBD2; V gene: TRBV10-3; CDR3 protein: CAIGEGGGYNEQFF
J gene: TRBJ1-2; clone size: many; D gene: NA; V gene: TRBV2; CDR3 protein: CASNRARVDGYTF
J gene: TRBJ2-6; clone size: many; D gene: TRBD1; V gene: TRBV7-7; CDR3 protein: CASSLGQGSNVLTF
J gene: TRBJ2-5; clone size: many; D gene: TRBD1; V gene: TRBV28; CDR3 protein: CASSPGTGGTYF
J gene: TRBJ1-5; clone size: many; D gene: NA; V gene: TRBV28; CDR3 protein: CASSFGQGLSNQPQHF
J gene: TRBJ1-5; clone size: NA; D gene: TRBD1; V gene: TRBV2; CDR3 protein: CASTGDRQNQPQHF
J gene: TRBJ1-2; clone size: NA; D gene: TRBD1; V gene: TRBV5-1; CDR3 protein: CASSLGTGGNGYTF
J gene: TRBJ2-7; clone size: NA; D gene: NA; V gene: TRBV3-1; CDR3 protein: CASSQEGGAFYEQYF
J gene: TRBJ2-3; clone size: many; D gene: NA; V gene: TRBV20-1; CDR3 protein: CSARDLWSAKTASTDTQYF
J gene: TRBJ2-7; clone size: NA; D gene: TRBD1; V gene: TRBV19; CDR3 protein: CASSNIRDRPYEQYF
J gene: TRBJ1-3; clone size: NA; D gene: NA; V gene: TRBV5-5; CDR3 protein: CASSFAPGNTIYF
J gene: TRBJ2-1; clone size: many; D gene: NA; V gene: TRBV5-1; CDR3 protein: CASSISYGAQFF
J gene: TRBJ1-2; clone size: few; D gene: NA; V gene: TRBV29-1; CDR3 protein: CSVVGGDYGYTF
J gene: TRBJ2-1; clone size: NA; D gene: TRBD2; V gene: TRBV7-3; CDR3 protein: CASSLTTSVEQFF
J gene: TRBJ1-4; clone size: NA; D gene: NA; V gene: TRBV29-1; CDR3 protein: CSVERREKKLFF
J gene: TRBJ1-6; clone size: NA; D gene: NA; V gene: TRBV7-2; CDR3 protein: CASSLDIRGNSPLHF
J gene: TRBJ1-1; clone size: few; D gene: NA; V gene: TRBV28; CDR3 protein: CASTPTDLNTEAFF
J gene: TRBJ1-3; clone size: few; D gene: NA; V gene: TRBV20-1; CDR3 protein: CSARNPEGNTIYF
J gene: TRBJ1-2; clone size: few; D gene: NA; V gene: TRBV7-8; CDR3 protein: CASSATGKGYTF
J gene: TRBJ2-3; clone size: many; D gene: TRBD2; V gene: TRBV12-3/TRBV12-4; CDR3 protein: CASSQGTSGITDTQYF
J gene: TRBJ1-6; clone size: many; D gene: NA; V gene: TRBV7-4; CDR3 protein: CASSLDPFLGQNSPLHF
J gene: TRBJ2-1; clone size: NA; D gene: TRBD1; V gene: TRBV19; CDR3 protein: CASSIVSKVGTGGAGSYNEQFF
J gene: TRBJ1-1; clone size: many; D gene: NA; V gene: TRBV11-2; CDR3 protein: CASSLEAVYDTEAFF
J gene: TRBJ2-7; clone size: many; D gene: TRBD2; V gene: TRBV20-1; CDR3 protein: CSAREGSGRNEQYF
J gene: TRBJ1-2; clone size: many; D gene: NA; V gene: TRBV30; CDR3 protein: CAWSVRQSSGGYTF
J gene: TRBJ1-3; clone size: few; D gene: NA; V gene: TRBV12-5; CDR3 protein: CASGLGWGGEGGNTIYF
J gene: TRBJ2-1; clone size: NA; D gene: NA; V gene: TRBV10-3; CDR3 protein: CAISESAAGYEQFF
J gene: TRBJ2-2; clone size: NA; D gene: NA; V gene: TRBV27; CDR3 protein: CASTSLLLGPGELFF
J gene: TRBJ2-7; clone size: few; D gene: TRBD2; V gene: TRBV19; CDR3 protein: CASSIPSTSGASYEQYF
J gene: TRBJ2-7; clone size: NA; D gene: NA; V gene: TRBV5-5; CDR3 protein: CASSWGPSGFLAHYEQYF
J gene: TRBJ2-7; clone size: NA; D gene: TRBD1; V gene: TRBV20-1; CDR3 protein: CSARDWGTGKSREQYF
J gene: TRBJ1-1; clone size: NA; D gene: TRBD1; V gene: TRBV5-1; CDR3 protein: CASSLGGRGTTEAFF
J gene: TRBJ2-3; clone size: NA; D gene: TRBD2; V gene: TRBV7-9; CDR3 protein: CASSSYGGGVGTDTQYF
J gene: TRBJ2-7; clone size: many; D gene: NA; V gene: TRBV12-3/TRBV12-4; CDR3 protein: CASSSDYEQYF
J gene: TRBJ2-7; clone size: many; D gene: TRBD2; V gene: TRBV28; CDR3 protein: CASSLVSGRQQYF
J gene: TRBJ1-2; clone size: few; D gene: NA; V gene: TRBV29-1; CDR3 protein: CSVEPGGSYGYTF
J gene: TRBJ2-5; clone size: many; D gene: NA; V gene: TRBV12-3/TRBV12-4; CDR3 protein: CASSLVDKQETQYF
J gene: TRBJ1-4; clone size: many; D gene: NA; V gene: TRBV28; CDR3 protein: CASSLLLGAGTSEKLFF
J gene: TRBJ2-5; clone size: NA; D gene: NA; V gene: TRBV7-9; CDR3 protein: CASSYPNGLNTLQETQYF
J gene: TRBJ2-2; clone size: many; D gene: TRBD2; V gene: TRBV2; CDR3 protein: CASRLSGGATGELFF